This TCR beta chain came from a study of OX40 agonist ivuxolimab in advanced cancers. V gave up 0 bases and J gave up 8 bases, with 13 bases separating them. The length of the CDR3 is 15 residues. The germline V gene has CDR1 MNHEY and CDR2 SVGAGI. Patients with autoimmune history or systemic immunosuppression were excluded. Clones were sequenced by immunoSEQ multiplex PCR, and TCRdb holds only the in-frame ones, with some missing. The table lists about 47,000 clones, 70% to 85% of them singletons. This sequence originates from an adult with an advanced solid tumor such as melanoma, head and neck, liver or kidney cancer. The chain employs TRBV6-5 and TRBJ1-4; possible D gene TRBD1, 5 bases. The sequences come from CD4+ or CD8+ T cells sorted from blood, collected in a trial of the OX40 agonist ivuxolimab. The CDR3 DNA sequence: TGTGCCAGCAGTTACTCGGCAGGGTACGACGAAAAACTGTTTTTT. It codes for CASSYSAGYDEKLFF.